The clone carrying this T cell receptor beta chain showed up many times. The CDR3 is 15 residues long. V shed 1 base and J shed 5 bases, with 12 bases lying between them. The data were obtained in a study of identical twins. Using its own MiXCR run on the 5' RACE reads, TCRdb lists one record per CDR3 protein. The sample yields a few hundred thousand distinct CDR3 sequences, about 13% seen once. These sequences were also reported in another study, on yellow fever vaccine responses in identical twins.

Material: memory (CD45RO+) T cells sorted from blood. The clonotype comes from a woman under 30 in good health. The chain joins TRBV12-3 or TRBV12-4 to TRBJ2-1, with D unclear. The CDR3 coding sequence is TGTGCCAGCAGTTTAGTTAGCTTGGGCAACAATGAGCAGTTCTTC. Amino acid sequence: CASSLVSLGNNEQFF.